These 20 T cell receptor beta chains share one sample of origin, sequenced in a study of cytomegalovirus exposure and HLA in healthy donors. The primer mix had 60 Vbeta and 13 Jbeta primers. This table comes from immunoSEQ multiplex PCR, and its TCRdb copy is limited to in-frame clones, with some not included. The listing records more than 90,000 clones. The source material was PBMCs. These receptors were taken from a man between 35 and 55 years old in good health and CMV-seropositive.

V usage is TRBV5-4 and J usage is TRBJ2-7; 9 nucleotides match TRBD1. This CDR3 is built from 16 residues. Germline V gene data show CDR1 as SGHNT and CDR2 as YYREEE (reference sequence). With V trimmed by 0 bases and J by 5 bases, 9 bases remained unmatched. The CDR3 here is CASSLEGGQGSNEQYF. Written as DNA, the CDR3 is TGTGCCAGCAGCTTGGAGGGGGGACAGGGTTCCAACGAGCAGTACTTC.

The J gene is TRBJ2-7, the V gene TRBV19; D is uncertain. In germline, CDR1 is LNHDA, CDR2 SQIVND (reference sequence). The CDR3 has 12 residues. Trimming cost V 2 bases and J 2 bases, with 4 bases left between them. In DNA, the CDR3 is TGTGCCAGTAGTATAACACCCTACGAGCAGTACTTC. Translated, it gives CASSITPYEQYF.

The chain links TRBV5-1 to TRBJ2-3; tentatively, D is TRBD1 (5 bases). V was shortened by 0 bases and J by 0 bases, with 11 bases between the two germline ends. CDR3 size: 16 residues. Germline V lookup: CDR1 SGHRS, CDR2 YFSETQ. The CDR3 DNA follows: TGCGCCAGCAGCTTGGAAAGGACAAGAAGCACAGATACGCAGTATTTT. Its translation is CASSLERTRSTDTQYF.

The chain employs TRBV28 and TRBJ2-7, with a possible D match to TRBD2 (5 bases). CDR1 is MDHEN, CDR2 SYDVKM, per germline. V was trimmed by 6 bases and J by 3 bases, leaving 9 bases between them. The CDR3 has 12 residues. CDR3 residues: CASRGAVYEQYF. The CDR3 DNA sequence: TGTGCCAGCAGGGGAGCGGTCTACGAGCAGTACTTC.

V and J are TRBV28 and TRBJ1-5; D ambiguous. Deletions cut 11 bases from V and 9 bases from J, with 8 bases between. Germline CDR1 and CDR2: MDHEN and SYDVKM. The CDR3 is made up of 9 amino acids. The chain's CDR3 is CACSSPQHF. The CDR3 nucleotides read TGTGCCTGTTCATCGCCCCAGCATTTT.

The chain employs TRBV5-8 and TRBJ1-5; a weak D match, TRBD1 (6 bases). With 0 bases removed from V and 0 bases from J, the gap between germline ends came to 13 bases. The CDR3 runs 17 residues. Looked up from germline, CDR1 is SGHTS and CDR2 is YDEGEE. The CDR3 nucleotides read TGTGCCAGCAGCTTGGGGGGCAGGGGATATAGCAATCAGCCCCAGCATTTT. It codes for CASSLGGRGYSNQPQHF.

The chain couples TRBV15 to TRBJ1-2, with 7 positions matching TRBD1. The CDR3 spans 14 residues. Losses at the gene ends were 0 bases for V and 7 bases for J; bases not matched to a gene: 5. Per germline, CDR1 LNHNV and CDR2 YYDKDF (reference sequence). The CDR3 reads CATSRDQGGFGYTF. The DNA of the CDR3 is TGTGCCACCAGCAGAGATCAAGGGGGCTTTGGCTACACCTTC.

This chain joins TRBV10-3 and TRBJ2-6; possibly TRBD2 for D (6 bases). The CDR3 consists of 17 residues. Germline assignment: CDR1 ENHRY and CDR2 SYGVKD. V was pared by 7 bases and J by 0 bases, with 16 bases between. The CDR3, as DNA: TGTGCCATCAACGATCCGGGACTTCGCTCTGGGGCCAACGTCCTGACTTTC. This codes for CAINDPGLRSGANVLTF.

This chain joins TRBV6-5 and TRBJ2-5, with 12 positions matching TRBD2. The CDR3 sequence is 16 residues long. The V and J ends lost 0 bases and 4 bases, in that order; junction bases with no gene match: 3. Germline CDR1 is MNHEY and CDR2 is SVGAGI. Here the CDR3 DNA reads TGTGCCAGCAGTTACTCGACTAGCGGGAGCTTAGAGACCCAGTACTTC. Protein: CASSYSTSGSLETQYF.

This sequence joins TRBV28 and TRBJ2-6; perhaps TRBD1 as D (5 bases). This CDR3 has 15 amino acids. Trimming left V 2 bases short and J 2 bases short, with 7 bases between. Germline lookup yields CDR1 MDHEN and CDR2 SYDVKM. The CDR3 protein is CASSLKGTGANVLTF. The CDR3 DNA reads as TGTGCCAGCAGTTTAAAGGGGACTGGGGCCAACGTCCTGACTTTC.

The chain is built from TRBV10-3 and TRBJ1-1; possible D gene TRBD1, 5 bases. V was cut by 11 bases and J by 0 bases, with 13 bases left in between. Germline-derived CDR1 and CDR2 are ENHRY and SYGVKD. This CDR3 is built from 13 residues. The CDR3 loop reads CAGKPGMNTEAFF. The DNA for the CDR3 is TGTGCCGGCAAGCCAGGGATGAACACTGAAGCTTTCTTT.

The chain links TRBV5-6 to TRBJ2-7, with a possible D match to TRBD2 (5 bases). The V end lost 1 base, the J end lost 3 bases, and 14 bases lay between the germline ends. Germline CDR1 SGHDT, CDR2 YYEEEE. This CDR3 is built from 15 residues. The CDR3 DNA reads as TGTGCCAGCAGCTTGCTGTCCGGGAAAAACTACGAGCAGTACTTC. Protein product: CASSLLSGKNYEQYF.

V usage is TRBV5-1 and J usage is TRBJ2-2, with TRBD1 identical over 7 bases. V gave up 4 bases and J gave up 7 bases; unmatched junction bases: 10. The germline V gene encodes CDR1 SGHRS and CDR2 YFSETQ. This CDR3 contains 15 residues. The CDR3 DNA follows: TGCGCCAGCAGCAGGGGGACAGTAAGATTCGGGGAGCTGTTTTTT. This sequence encodes CASSRGTVRFGELFF.

V and J are TRBV18 and TRBJ2-7, with D maybe TRBD1 (6 bases). CDR3 size: 21 residues. Germline values: CDR1 KGHSH, CDR2 LQKENI. With 2 bases removed from V and 0 bases from J, the gap between germline ends came to 29 bases. The CDR3 protein is CASSPEGTTIFSKEVSYEQYF. The CDR3 nucleotides read TGTGCCAGCTCACCAGAGGGGACAACTATCTTTTCAAAAGAAGTCTCCTACGAGCAGTACTTC.

The rearrangement links TRBV19 to TRBJ1-2, with a tentative D call TRBD1 (5 bases). This CDR3 has 15 residues. Germline loops: CDR1 LNHDA, CDR2 SQIVND (reference sequence). V lost 3 bases to trimming and J lost 4 bases, with 15 bases between them. The CDR3 nucleotides read TGTGCCAGTAGTATCCCTTCAGGGTCGGGCTATGGCTACACCTTC. Translating it yields CASSIPSGSGYGYTF.

This chain joins TRBV13 and TRBJ2-1; TRBD1 agrees at 9 bases. With V trimmed by 5 bases and J by 6 bases, 8 bases remained unmatched. There are 15 residues in the CDR3. In germline, CDR1 is PRHDT, CDR2 FYEKMQ (reference sequence). The CDR3 sequence is CASSRRDREVNEQFF. Written as DNA, the CDR3 is TGTGCCAGCAGCCGCCGGGACAGGGAGGTCAATGAGCAGTTCTTC.

The J gene is TRBJ2-2, the V gene TRBV29-1; TRBD2 matches at 7 bases. The CDR3 is 15 residues long. Germline CDR1 reads SQVTM; CDR2 reads ANQGSEA. Unmatched junction bases numbered 13, after V lost 6 bases and J lost 6 bases. The CDR3 reads CSVFSLATPPGELFF. The CDR3 coding sequence is TGCAGCGTCTTCTCACTAGCGACCCCCCCCGGGGAGCTGTTTTTT.

This rearrangement joins TRBV12-2 to TRBJ2-7; TRBD2, as called in the table, went unchecked against the DNA. TRBV12-2 is listed as a pseudogene. This CDR3 spans 18 amino acids. CDR3 bases: TGTGCAAGTCGCCCCCCCGCGCCCACTAGCGAGATCTCCTACGAGCAGTACTTC. It specifies CASRPPAPTSEISYEQYF.

This chain links TRBV7-9 with TRBJ1-1; D possibly corresponds to TRBD1 (5 bases). Germline CDR1 is SEHNR and CDR2 is FQNEAQ (reference sequence). Deletions cut 1 base from V and 8 bases from J, with 8 bases between. This CDR3 contains 12 residues. The CDR3 loop is CASSLVGGEAFF. The CDR3 nucleotides read TGTGCCAGCAGCTTAGTCGGGGGGGAAGCTTTCTTT. Full variable domain (rest looked up from reference TRBV7-9 and TRBJ1-1): DTGVSQNPRHKITKRGQNVTFRCDPISEHNRLYWYRQTLGQGPEFLTYFQNEAQLEKSRLLSDRFSAERPKGSFSTLEIQRTEQGDSAMYLCASSLVGGEAFFGQGTRLTVV.

This sequence joins TRBV5-4 and TRBJ2-7, with D possibly matching TRBD1 (7 bases). Looked up from germline, CDR1 is SGHNT and CDR2 is YYREEE (reference sequence). V lost 4 bases and J lost 0, with 23 bases in between. The CDR3 sequence is 18 residues long. The CDR3 spells CASSTPQGGTVSSYEQYF. CDR3 in DNA: TGTGCCAGCAGCACGCCCCAAGGGGGGACAGTAAGCTCCTACGAGCAGTACTTC.